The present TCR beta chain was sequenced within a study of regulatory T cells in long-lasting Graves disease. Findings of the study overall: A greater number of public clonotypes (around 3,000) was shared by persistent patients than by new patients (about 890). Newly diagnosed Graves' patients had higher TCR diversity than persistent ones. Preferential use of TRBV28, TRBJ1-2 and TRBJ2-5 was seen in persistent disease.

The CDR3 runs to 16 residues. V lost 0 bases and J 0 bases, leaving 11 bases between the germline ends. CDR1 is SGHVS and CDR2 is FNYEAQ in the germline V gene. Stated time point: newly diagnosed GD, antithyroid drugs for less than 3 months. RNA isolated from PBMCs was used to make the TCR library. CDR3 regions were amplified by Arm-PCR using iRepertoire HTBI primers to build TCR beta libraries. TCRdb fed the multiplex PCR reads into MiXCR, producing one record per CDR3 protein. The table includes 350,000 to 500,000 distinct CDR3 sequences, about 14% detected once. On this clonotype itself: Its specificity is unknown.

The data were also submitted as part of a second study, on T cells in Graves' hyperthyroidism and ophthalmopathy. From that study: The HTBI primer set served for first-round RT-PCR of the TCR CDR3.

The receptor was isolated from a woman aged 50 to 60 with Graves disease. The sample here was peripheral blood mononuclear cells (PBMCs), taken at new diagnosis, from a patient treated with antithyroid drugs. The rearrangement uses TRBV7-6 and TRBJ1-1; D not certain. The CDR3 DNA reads TGTGCCAGCAGCTTAGCCTCAGCGGGGATGAACACTGAAGCTTTCTTT. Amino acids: CASSLASAGMNTEAFF.